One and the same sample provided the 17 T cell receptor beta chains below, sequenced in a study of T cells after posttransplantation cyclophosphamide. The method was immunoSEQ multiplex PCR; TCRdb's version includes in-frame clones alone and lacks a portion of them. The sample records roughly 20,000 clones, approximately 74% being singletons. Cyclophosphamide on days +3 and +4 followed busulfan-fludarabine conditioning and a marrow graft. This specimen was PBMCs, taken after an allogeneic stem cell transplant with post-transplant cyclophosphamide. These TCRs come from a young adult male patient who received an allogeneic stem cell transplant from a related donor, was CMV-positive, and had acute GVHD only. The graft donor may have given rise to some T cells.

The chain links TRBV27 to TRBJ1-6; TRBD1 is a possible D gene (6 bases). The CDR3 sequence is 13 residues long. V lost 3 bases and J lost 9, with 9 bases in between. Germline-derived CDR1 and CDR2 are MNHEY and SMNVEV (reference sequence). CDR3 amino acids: CASSFTGLSPLHF. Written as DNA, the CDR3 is TGTGCCAGCAGTTTTACAGGGCTTTCACCCCTCCACTTT.

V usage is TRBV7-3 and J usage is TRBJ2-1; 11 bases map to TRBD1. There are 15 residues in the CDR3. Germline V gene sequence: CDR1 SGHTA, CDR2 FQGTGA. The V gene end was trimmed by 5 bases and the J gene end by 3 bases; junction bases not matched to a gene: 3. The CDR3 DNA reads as TGTGCCAGCAGCCGGACAGGGGGCAACTACAATGAGCAGTTCTTC. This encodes CASSRTGGNYNEQFF. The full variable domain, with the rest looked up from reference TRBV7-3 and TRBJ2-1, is GAGVSQTPSNKVTEKGKYVELRCDPISGHTALYWYRQSLGQGPEFLIYFQGTGAADDSGLPNDRFFAVRPEGSVSTLKIQRTERGDSAVYLCASSRTGGNYNEQFFGPGTRLTVL.

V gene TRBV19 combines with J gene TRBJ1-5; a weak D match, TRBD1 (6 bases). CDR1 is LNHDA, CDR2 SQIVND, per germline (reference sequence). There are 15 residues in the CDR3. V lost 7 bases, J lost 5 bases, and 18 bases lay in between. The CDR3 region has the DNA TGTGCCAGTACCAGGACCCACAGGGAAGATCAGCCCCAGCATTTT. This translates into CASTRTHREDQPQHF.

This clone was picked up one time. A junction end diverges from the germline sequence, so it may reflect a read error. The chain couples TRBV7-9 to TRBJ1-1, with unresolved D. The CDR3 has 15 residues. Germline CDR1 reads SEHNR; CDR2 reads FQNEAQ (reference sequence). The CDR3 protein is CASSTRTGTNTEAFF. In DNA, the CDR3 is TGTGCCAGCAGCACCCGGACGGGAACGAACACTGAGGCTTTCTTT.

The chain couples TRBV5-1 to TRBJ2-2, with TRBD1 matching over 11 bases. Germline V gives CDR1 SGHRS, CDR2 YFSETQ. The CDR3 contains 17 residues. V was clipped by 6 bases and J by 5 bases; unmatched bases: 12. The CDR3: CASTMNSGTGGTGELFF. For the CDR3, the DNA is TGCGCCAGCACTATGAATTCCGGGACAGGGGGGACCGGGGAGCTGTTTTTT.

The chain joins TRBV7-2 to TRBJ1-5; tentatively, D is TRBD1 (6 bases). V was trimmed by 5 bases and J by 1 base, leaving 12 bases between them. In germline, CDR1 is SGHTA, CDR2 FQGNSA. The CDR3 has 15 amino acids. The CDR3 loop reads CASSATDRSNQPQHF. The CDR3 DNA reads TGTGCCAGCAGCGCAACGGACAGAAGCAATCAGCCCCAGCATTTT. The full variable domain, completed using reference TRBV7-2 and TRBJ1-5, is GAGVSQSPSNKVTEKGKDVELRCDPISGHTALYWYRQSLGQGLEFLIYFQGNSAPDKSGLPSDRFSAERTGGSVSTLTIQRTQQEDSAVYLCASSATDRSNQPQHFGDGTRLSIL.

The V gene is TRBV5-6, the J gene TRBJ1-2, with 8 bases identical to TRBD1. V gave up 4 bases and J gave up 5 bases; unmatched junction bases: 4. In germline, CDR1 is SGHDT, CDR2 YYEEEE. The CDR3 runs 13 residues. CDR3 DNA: TGTGCCAGCAGCGGCCAGGGGGCTTATGGCTACACCTTC. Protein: CASSGQGAYGYTF.

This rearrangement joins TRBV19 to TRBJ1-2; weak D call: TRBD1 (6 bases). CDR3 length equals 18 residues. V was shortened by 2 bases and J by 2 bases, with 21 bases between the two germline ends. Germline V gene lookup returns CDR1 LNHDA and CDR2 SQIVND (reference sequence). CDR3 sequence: CASSIKGKDAGTNYGYTF. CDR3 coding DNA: TGTGCCAGTAGTATAAAGGGCAAAGACGCCGGGACAAACTATGGCTACACCTTC.

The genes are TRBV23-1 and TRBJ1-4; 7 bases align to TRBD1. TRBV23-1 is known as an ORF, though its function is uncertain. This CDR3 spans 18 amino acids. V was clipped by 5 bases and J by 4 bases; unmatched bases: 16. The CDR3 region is CASSSPSEGGRGNEKLFF. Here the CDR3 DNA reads TGCGCCAGCAGTTCCCCCTCAGAAGGGGGCAGGGGTAATGAAAAACTGTTTTTT.

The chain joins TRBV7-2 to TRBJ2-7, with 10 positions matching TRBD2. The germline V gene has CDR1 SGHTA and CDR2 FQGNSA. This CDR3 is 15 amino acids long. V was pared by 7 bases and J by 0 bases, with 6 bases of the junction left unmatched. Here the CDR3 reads CASTSSGGVSYEQYF. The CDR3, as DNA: TGTGCCAGCACCTCTAGCGGGGGAGTCTCCTACGAGCAGTACTTC. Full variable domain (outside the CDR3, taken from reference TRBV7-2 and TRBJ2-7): GAGVSQSPSNKVTEKGKDVELRCDPISGHTALYWYRQSLGQGLEFLIYFQGNSAPDKSGLPSDRFSAERTGGSVSTLTIQRTQQEDSAVYLCASTSSGGVSYEQYFGPGTRLTVT.

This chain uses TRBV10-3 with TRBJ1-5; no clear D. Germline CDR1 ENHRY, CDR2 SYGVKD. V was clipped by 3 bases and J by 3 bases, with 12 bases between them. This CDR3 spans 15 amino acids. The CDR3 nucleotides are TGTGCCATCAGTGACCGGAGCGGGATCAATCAGCCCCAGCATTTT. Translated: CAISDRSGINQPQHF.

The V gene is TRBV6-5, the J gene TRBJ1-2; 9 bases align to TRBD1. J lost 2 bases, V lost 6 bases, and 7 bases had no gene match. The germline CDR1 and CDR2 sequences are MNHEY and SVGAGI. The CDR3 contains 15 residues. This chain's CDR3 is CASRGTGSSNYGYTF. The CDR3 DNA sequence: TGTGCCAGCAGGGGGACAGGGAGTTCCAACTATGGCTACACCTTC.

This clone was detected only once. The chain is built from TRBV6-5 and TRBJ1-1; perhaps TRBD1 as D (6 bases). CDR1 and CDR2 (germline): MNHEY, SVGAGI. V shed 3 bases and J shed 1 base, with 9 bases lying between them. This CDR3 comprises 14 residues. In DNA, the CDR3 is TGTGCCAGCAGTTATCTACAGGGGAACACTGAAGCTTTCTTT. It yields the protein CASSYLQGNTEAFF.

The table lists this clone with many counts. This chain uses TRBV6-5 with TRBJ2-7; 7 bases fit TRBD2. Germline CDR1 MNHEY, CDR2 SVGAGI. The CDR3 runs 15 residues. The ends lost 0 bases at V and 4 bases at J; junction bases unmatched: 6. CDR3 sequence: CASSYSHGGRYEQYF. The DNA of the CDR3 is TGTGCCAGCAGTTACTCTCACGGGGGGAGGTACGAGCAGTACTTC.

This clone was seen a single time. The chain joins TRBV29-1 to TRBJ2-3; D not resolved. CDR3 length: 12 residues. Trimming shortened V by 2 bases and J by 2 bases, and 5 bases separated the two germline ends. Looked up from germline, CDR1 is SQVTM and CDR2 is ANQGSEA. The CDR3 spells CSVETPTDTQYF. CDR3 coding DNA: TGCAGCGTTGAAACTCCCACAGATACGCAGTATTTT.

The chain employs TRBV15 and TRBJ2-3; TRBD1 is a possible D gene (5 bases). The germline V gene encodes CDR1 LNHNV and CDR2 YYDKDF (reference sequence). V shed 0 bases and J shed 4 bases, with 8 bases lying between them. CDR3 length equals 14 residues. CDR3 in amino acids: CATSRDRASDTQYF. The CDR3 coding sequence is TGTGCCACCAGCAGAGACAGGGCGTCAGATACGCAGTATTTT.

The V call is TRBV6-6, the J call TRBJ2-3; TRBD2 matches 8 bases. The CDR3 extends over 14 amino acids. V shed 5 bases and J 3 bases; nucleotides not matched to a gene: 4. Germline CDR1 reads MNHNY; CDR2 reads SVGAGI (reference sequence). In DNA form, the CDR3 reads TGTGCCAGCAGTCAAGGACTAGCAACAGATACGCAGTATTTT. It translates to CASSQGLATDTQYF.